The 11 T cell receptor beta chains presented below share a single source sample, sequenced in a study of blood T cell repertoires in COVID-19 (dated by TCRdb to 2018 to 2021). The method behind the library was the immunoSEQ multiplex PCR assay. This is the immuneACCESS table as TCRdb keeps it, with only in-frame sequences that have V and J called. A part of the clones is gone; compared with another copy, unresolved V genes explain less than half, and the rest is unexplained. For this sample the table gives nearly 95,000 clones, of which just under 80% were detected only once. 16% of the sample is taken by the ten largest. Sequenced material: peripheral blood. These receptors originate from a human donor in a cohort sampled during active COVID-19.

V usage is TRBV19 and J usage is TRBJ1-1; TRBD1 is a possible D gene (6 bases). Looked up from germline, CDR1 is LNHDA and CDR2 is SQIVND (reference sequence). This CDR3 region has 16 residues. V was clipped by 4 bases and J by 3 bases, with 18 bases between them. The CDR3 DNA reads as TGTGCCAGTAGTAATGCGGGGGCAAAGGGGGACACTGAAGCTTTCTTT. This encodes CASSNAGAKGDTEAFF.

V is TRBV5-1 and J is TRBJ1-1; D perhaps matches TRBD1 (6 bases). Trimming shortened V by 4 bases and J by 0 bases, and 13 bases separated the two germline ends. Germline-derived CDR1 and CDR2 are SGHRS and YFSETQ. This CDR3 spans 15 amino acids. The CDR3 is CASSPGQLLNTEAFF. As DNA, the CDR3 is TGCGCCAGCAGCCCAGGACAGCTATTGAACACTGAAGCTTTCTTT.

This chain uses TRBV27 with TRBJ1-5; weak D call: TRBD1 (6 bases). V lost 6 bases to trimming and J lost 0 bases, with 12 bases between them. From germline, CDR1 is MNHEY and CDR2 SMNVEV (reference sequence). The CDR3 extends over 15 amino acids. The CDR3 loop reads CASRPRQVSNQPQHF. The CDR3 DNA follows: TGTGCCAGCAGACCCCGACAGGTTAGCAATCAGCCCCAGCATTTT.

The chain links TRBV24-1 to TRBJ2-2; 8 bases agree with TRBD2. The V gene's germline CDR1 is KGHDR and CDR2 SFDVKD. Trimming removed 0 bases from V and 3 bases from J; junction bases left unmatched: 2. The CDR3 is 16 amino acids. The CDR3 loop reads CATSDLQRGHTGELFF. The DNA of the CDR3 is TGTGCCACCAGTGATTTGCAGCGGGGGCACACCGGGGAGCTGTTTTTT.

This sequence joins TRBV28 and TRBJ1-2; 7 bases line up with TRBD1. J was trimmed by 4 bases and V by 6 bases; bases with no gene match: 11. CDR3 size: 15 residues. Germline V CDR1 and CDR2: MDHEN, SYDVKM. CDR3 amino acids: CASSPGGQSLYGYTF. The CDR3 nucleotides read TGTGCCAGCAGCCCCGGGGGACAGTCTCTCTATGGCTACACCTTC.

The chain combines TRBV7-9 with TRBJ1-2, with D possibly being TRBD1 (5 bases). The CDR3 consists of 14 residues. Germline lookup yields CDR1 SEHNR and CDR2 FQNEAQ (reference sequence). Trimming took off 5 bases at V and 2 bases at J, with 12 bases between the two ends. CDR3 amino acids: CASSAGLMNYGYTF. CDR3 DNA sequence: TGTGCCAGCAGCGCGGGACTGATGAACTATGGCTACACCTTC.

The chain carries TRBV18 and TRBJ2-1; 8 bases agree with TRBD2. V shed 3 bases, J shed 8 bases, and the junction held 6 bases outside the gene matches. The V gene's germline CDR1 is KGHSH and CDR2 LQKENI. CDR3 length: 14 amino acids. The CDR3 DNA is TGTGCCAGCTCACCCAAGCGGGAGATCGATGAGCAGTTCTTC. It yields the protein CASSPKREIDEQFF.

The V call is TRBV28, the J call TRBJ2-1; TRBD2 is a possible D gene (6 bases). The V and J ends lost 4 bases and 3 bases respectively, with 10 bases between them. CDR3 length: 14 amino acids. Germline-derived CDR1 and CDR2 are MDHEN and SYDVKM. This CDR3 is CASSSPGSYNEQFF. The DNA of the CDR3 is TGTGCCAGCAGTTCCCCCGGGAGCTACAATGAGCAGTTCTTC.

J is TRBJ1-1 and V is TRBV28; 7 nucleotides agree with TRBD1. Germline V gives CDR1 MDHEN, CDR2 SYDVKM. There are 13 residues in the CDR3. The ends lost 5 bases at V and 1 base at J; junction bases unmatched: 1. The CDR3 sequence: CASSRTGNTEAFF. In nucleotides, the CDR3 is TGTGCCAGCAGTAGGACAGGGAACACTGAAGCTTTCTTT.

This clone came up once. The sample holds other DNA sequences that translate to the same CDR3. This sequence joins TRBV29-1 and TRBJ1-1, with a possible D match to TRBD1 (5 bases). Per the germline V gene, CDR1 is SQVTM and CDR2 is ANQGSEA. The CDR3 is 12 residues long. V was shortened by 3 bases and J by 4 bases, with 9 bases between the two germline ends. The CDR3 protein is CSVDPGGTEAFF. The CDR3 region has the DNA TGCAGCGTTGACCCCGGGGGCACTGAAGCTTTCTTT.

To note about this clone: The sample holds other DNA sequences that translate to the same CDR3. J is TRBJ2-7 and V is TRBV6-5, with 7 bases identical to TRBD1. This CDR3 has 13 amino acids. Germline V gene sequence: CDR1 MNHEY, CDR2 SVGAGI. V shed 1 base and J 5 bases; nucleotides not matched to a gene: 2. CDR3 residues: CASSYLGGNEQYF. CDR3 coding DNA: TGTGCCAGCAGTTACTTAGGGGGCAACGAGCAGTACTTC.